One and the same sample provided the 28 T cell receptor beta chains below, sequenced in a study of T cell repertoires in aging, cancer and after chemotherapy. TRB rearrangements spanning V, D and J were amplified using mixed TRB-A/B primers. Each CDR3 protein is one row after TCRdb ran MiXCR on the multiplex PCR reads. This sample has more than 2,500 distinct CDR3 sequences, with around 26% found just once. TCR beta rearrangements were amplified from peripheral blood genomic DNA. The sample taken for sequencing was blood. The receptors come from a human donor with a solid tumor.

In its sample, this clonotype is medium-sized (0.01 to 0.1%). The V gene is TRBV18, the J gene TRBJ2-7; 9 positions match TRBD1. CDR1 is KGHSH, CDR2 LQKENI, per germline. This CDR3 is built from 14 residues. J lost 3 bases, V lost 5 bases, and 5 bases had no gene match. The CDR3 sequence is CASSSQTGGYEQYF. CDR3 nucleotides: TGTGCCAGCTCATCCCAGACAGGGGGCTACGAGCAGTACTTC.

For this clonotype: A much larger clone lies one base from this, so it may be a read error. The chain is built from TRBV6-1 and TRBJ2-2, with 10 bases matching TRBD2. This CDR3 has 14 amino acids. Trimming removed 9 bases from V and 6 bases from J; junction bases left unmatched: 7. CDR1 MNHNS and CDR2 SASEGT come from the germline V gene. The CDR3 sequence: CARRAGGVAGELFF. The CDR3 nucleotides read TGTGCCAGAAGAGCGGGGGGGGTGGCCGGGGAGCTGTTTTTT.

The chain uses TRBV28 and TRBJ2-4; D uncertain. Trimming shortened V by 2 bases and J by 0 bases, and 8 bases separated the two germline ends. CDR1 MDHEN and CDR2 SYDVKM come from the germline V gene. This CDR3 is 15 amino acids long. DNA for the CDR3: TGTGCCAGCAGTTTAATGGGAATAGCCAAAAACATTCAGTACTTC. Its protein product is CASSLMGIAKNIQYF.

In this sample, this clonotype is medium-sized. The rearrangement joins TRBV12-3 or TRBV12-4 to TRBJ2-1; tentatively, D is TRBD1 or TRBD2 (5 bases each). CDR3 length equals 14 residues. Trimming took 3 bases from V and 7 from J, leaving 13 bases between them. The CDR3 nucleotides are TGTGCCAGCAGTTTGATGCTAGAGGGGAATGAGCAGTTCTTC. The encoded protein is CASSLMLEGNEQFF.

Within the sample, this clonotype is medium-sized. The chain uses TRBV18 and TRBJ1-4; D possibly corresponds to TRBD1 (6 bases). Germline loops: CDR1 KGHSH, CDR2 LQKENI. V was pared by 2 bases and J by 8 bases, with 6 bases between. The CDR3 is 12 residues long. The CDR3 coding sequence is TGTGCCAGCTCACCAGGGGGCGAAAAACTGTTTTTT. This encodes CASSPGGEKLFF.

The J gene is TRBJ2-1, the V gene TRBV24-1; 7 bases are a match to TRBD2. V gave up 8 bases and J gave up 4 bases; unmatched junction bases: 7. Germline loops: CDR1 KGHDR, CDR2 SFDVKD. This CDR3 has 14 residues. This CDR3 reads CATKGGRGYNEQFF. As DNA, the CDR3 is TGTGCCACCAAGGGAGGGCGGGGGTACAATGAGCAGTTCTTC.

This clonotype is medium-sized (0.01 to 0.1%) by share. DNA of the CDR3: TGTGCCAGTAGTATAGATGGGGAGCAGCCCCAGCATTTT. This translates into CASSIDGEQPQHF. The rearrangement links TRBV19 to TRBJ1-5; D remains ambiguous. The CDR3 runs 13 residues. Germline assignment: CDR1 LNHDA and CDR2 SQIVND (reference sequence). V dropped 0 bases and J dropped 7 bases, with 7 bases sitting between them.

This clonotype is deemed medium-sized. This chain joins TRBV6-2 or TRBV6-3 and TRBJ2-5, with TRBD1 as a possible D gene (5 bases). V was shortened by 7 bases and J by 5 bases, with 8 bases between the two germline ends. This CDR3 has 11 residues. CDR1 and CDR2 from the germline V gene are MNHEY and SVGEGT. The DNA for the CDR3 is TGTGCCAGCACCACAGGCGAGACCCAGTACTTC. Residues: CASTTGETQYF.

This clonotype was counted a few times. The V gene is TRBV5-1, the J gene TRBJ2-3; D is unclear. The CDR3 extends over 15 amino acids. V gave up 4 bases and J gave up 2 bases, with 14 bases separating them. The germline gives CDR1 SGHRS, CDR2 YFSETQ. In nucleotides, the CDR3 is TGCGCCAGCAGCATGGAGCTTCCTTCCACAGATACGCAGTATTTT. This sequence encodes CASSMELPSTDTQYF.

By its share, this clonotype is medium-sized. The J gene is TRBJ1-2, the V gene TRBV6-2 or TRBV6-3, with a possible D match to TRBD1 (5 bases). The CDR3 loop spans 14 amino acids. Trimming pared 3 bases from V and 6 bases from J, leaving 14 bases between. Germline V gives CDR1 MNHEY, CDR2 SVGEGT. The CDR3 nucleotides are TGTGCCAGCAGTTATAGGGGACCGCTGGATGGCTACACCTTC. Protein product: CASSYRGPLDGYTF.

The chain couples TRBV7-2 to TRBJ2-1; 8 nucleotides line up with TRBD2. CDR1 is SGHTA, CDR2 FQGNSA, per germline. With 5 bases clipped from V and 6 bases from J, the junction kept 9 bases outside the gene matches. The CDR3 is made up of 15 amino acids. The CDR3 loop is CASSNPGGYGNEQFF. CDR3 bases: TGTGCCAGCAGCAACCCGGGAGGGTACGGCAATGAGCAGTTCTTC.

By sample share, this clonotype is large. CDR3 DNA sequence: TGCAGCTCCTCGACAGGGGAAGAGACCCAGTACTTC. This encodes CSSSTGEETQYF. The J gene is TRBJ2-5, the V gene TRBV29-1, with 8 bases matching TRBD1. Germline V gene lookup returns CDR1 SQVTM and CDR2 ANQGSEA. Unmatched junction bases numbered 5, after V lost 8 bases and J lost 3 bases. CDR3 length equals 12 residues.

In this sample, this clonotype is medium-sized (0.01 to 0.1%). J is TRBJ2-1 and V is TRBV6-2 or TRBV6-3; D unresolved. Trimming shortened V by 2 bases and J by 8 bases, and 7 bases separated the two germline ends. Germline CDR1 is MNHEY and CDR2 is SVGEGT. The CDR3 has 12 amino acids. The CDR3 is CASSYPPDEQFF. The DNA for the CDR3 is TGTGCCAGCAGTTACCCCCCGGATGAGCAGTTCTTC.

By sample share, this clonotype is large. The chain uses TRBV6-1 and TRBJ1-2; 7 nucleotides line up with TRBD1. CDR3 size: 13 residues. Per the germline V gene, CDR1 is MNHNS and CDR2 is SASEGT. The junction had 4 bases not matched to a gene; V was cut back by 5 bases and J by 4 bases. The CDR3 sequence is CASSPDRSYGYTF. CDR3 nucleotides: TGTGCCAGCAGTCCGGACAGGTCCTATGGCTACACCTTC.

In this sample, this clonotype is medium-sized. The chain links TRBV19 to TRBJ1-6; D uncertain. CDR3 size: 14 residues. Looked up from germline, CDR1 is LNHDA and CDR2 is SQIVND (reference sequence). V was cut by 4 bases and J by 10 bases, with 14 bases left in between. CDR3 protein: CASSTPASLSPLHF. The CDR3 DNA is TGTGCCAGTAGTACCCCAGCCTCATTATCACCCCTCCACTTT.

The genes are TRBV20-1 and TRBJ1-5; tentative D call: TRBD1 (5 bases). CDR3 length: 13 residues. The germline gives CDR1 DFQATT, CDR2 SNEGSKA (reference sequence). V was pared by 0 bases and J by 4 bases, with 7 bases between. Here the CDR3 reads CSAREAGNQPQHF. In DNA form, the CDR3 reads TGCAGTGCTAGAGAGGCAGGGAATCAGCCCCAGCATTTT.

This clonotype showed up just a few times. The chain recombines TRBV6-5 with TRBJ1-1, with D perhaps TRBD1 (5 bases). The V and J ends lost 0 bases and 11 bases respectively, with 16 bases between them. The V gene's germline CDR1 is MNHEY and CDR2 SVGAGI. The CDR3 has 14 residues. The CDR3 here is CASSYSGRAKGAFF. The CDR3 region has the DNA TGTGCCAGCAGTTACTCCGGCAGGGCCAAGGGTGCTTTCTTT.

On this clonotype itself: A read error may explain this, as a much larger clone is one base away. The V gene is TRBV12-3 or TRBV12-4, the J gene TRBJ2-3, with D possibly being TRBD1 (5 bases). The length of the CDR3 is 15 residues. V shed 6 bases and J shed 4 bases, with 17 bases lying between them. DNA of the CDR3: TGTGCCAGCAGAACCCACGATCTGGGGCCAGATACGCAGTATTTT. As protein: CASRTHDLGPDTQYF.

CDR3 in DNA: TGTGCCACCAGCAGAGAACAGGCCTACGAGCAGTACTTC. It yields the protein CATSREQAYEQYF. The J gene is TRBJ2-7, the V gene TRBV15, with a tentative D call TRBD1 (5 bases). Germline V gene lookup returns CDR1 LNHNV and CDR2 YYDKDF (reference sequence). Trimming shortened V by 0 bases and J by 2 bases, and 5 bases separated the two germline ends. CDR3 length: 13 amino acids.

The V call is TRBV2, the J call TRBJ2-3; TRBD2 matches 12 bases. The CDR3 length is 15 residues. V trimming: 8 bases; J trimming: 0 bases; junction bases outside the gene matches: 3. Germline V gives CDR1 SNHLY, CDR2 FYNNEI. CDR3 nucleotides: TGTGCCAGCCTCACTAGCGGGGGGAGCACAGATACGCAGTATTTT. It specifies CASLTSGGSTDTQYF.

This clonotype is medium-sized within its sample. The V and J genes are TRBV27 and TRBJ2-1; 9 nucleotides match TRBD2. Germline CDR1 is MNHEY and CDR2 is SMNVEV (reference sequence). The CDR3 loop spans 17 amino acids. The V and J ends lost 1 base and 2 bases, in that order; junction bases with no gene match: 6. The CDR3 protein is CASSLFISGGTYNEQFF. The CDR3 region has the DNA TGTGCCAGCAGTTTATTTATTAGCGGGGGCACCTACAATGAGCAGTTCTTC.

By sample fraction, this clonotype is medium-sized. The rearrangement uses TRBV19 and TRBJ2-1; 13 bases map to TRBD2. The CDR3 sequence is 17 residues long. The germline V gene encodes CDR1 LNHDA and CDR2 SQIVND (reference sequence). J was trimmed by 5 bases and V by 4 bases; bases with no gene match: 8. DNA of the CDR3: TGTGCCAGTAGTACCCGTCGGACTAGCGGGGGCCACAATGAGCAGTTCTTC. As protein: CASSTRRTSGGHNEQFF.

In its sample, this clonotype ranks as medium-sized. V gene TRBV12-3 or TRBV12-4 combines with J gene TRBJ2-7, with D possibly being TRBD1 (6 bases). V lost 1 base and J lost 3, with 10 bases in between. The CDR3 is made up of 14 amino acids. CDR3 DNA sequence: TGTGCCAGCAGTTTAGGGACAGAGAGCTACGAGCAGTACTTC. This gives the protein CASSLGTESYEQYF.

This clonotype was seen a few times. The V gene is TRBV6-5, the J gene TRBJ1-1; the D is unclear. CDR1 and CDR2 from the germline V gene are MNHEY and SVGAGI. The V gene lost 7 bases and the J gene lost 5 bases, with 14 bases spanning the gap. The CDR3 has 13 residues. The CDR3 DNA reads TGTGCCAGCACTAGAGTGGGGAAGACTGAAGCTTTCTTT. Its protein is CASTRVGKTEAFF.

This sequence joins TRBV7-3 and TRBJ2-7; D is uncertain. Germline CDR1 reads SGHTA; CDR2 reads FQGTGA. Trimming shortened V by 5 bases and J by 7 bases, and 18 bases separated the two germline ends. The CDR3 length is 14 residues. DNA for the CDR3: TGTGCCAGCAGCCCCGTCCCCGCCCATACAGAGCAGTACTTC. Amino acid sequence: CASSPVPAHTEQYF.

Of note for this clonotype: This may be a read error: a much more frequent sequence differs by one nucleotide. This chain uses TRBV6-4 with TRBJ2-6; D perhaps matches TRBD1 (5 bases). The CDR3 runs to 14 residues. The germline CDR1 and CDR2 sequences are MRHNA and SNTAGT. The CDR3 bases are TGTGCCAGCAGTGACAGCTCTGGGGCCAACGTCCTGATTTTC. Encoded protein: CASSDSSGANVLIF.

In this sample, this clonotype is large. This CDR3 is CASRLQGFGYTF. The CDR3 coding sequence is TGTGCCAGTAGGCTACAGGGTTTTGGCTACACCTTC. The chain joins TRBV19 to TRBJ1-2; TRBD1 is a possible D gene (6 bases). CDR1 and CDR2 from the germline V gene are LNHDA and SQIVND (reference sequence). CDR3 length equals 12 residues. Trimming cost V 6 bases and J 7 bases, with 12 bases left between them.

This clonotype was seen a few times. An end of the junction differs from the germline gene, which may be a read error. The rearrangement links TRBV5-6 to TRBJ1-1, with D perhaps matching TRBD1 (6 bases). The V gene's germline CDR1 is SGHDT and CDR2 YYEEEE. The CDR3 contains 15 residues. The CDR3 sequence: CASSLEGGGDTEAFF. CDR3 sequence (DNA): TGCGCCAGCAGCTTGGAGGGAGGGGGGGACACTGAAGCTTTCTTT. Using reference TRBV5-6 and TRBJ1-1 for the parts outside the CDR3, the full variable domain is DAGVTQSPTHLIKTRGQQVTLRCSPKSGHDTVSWYQQALGQGPQFIFQYYEEEERQRGNFPDRFSGHQFPNYSSELNVNALLLGDSALYLCASSLEGGGDTEAFFGQGTRLTVV.